This TCR beta chain emerged from a study of T cells after yellow fever vaccination. The CDR3 is 15 residues long. CDR1 is MNHEY, CDR2 SVGEGT, per germline. The V gene end was trimmed by 6 bases and the J gene end by 3 bases; junction bases not matched to a gene: 7. TCRdb itself ran the 5' RACE reads through MiXCR, one entry per CDR3 protein. The data show a few hundred thousand distinct CDR3 sequences, with about 6.6% seen just once and 15% to 20% held by the top ten. This clonotype was found many times. The receptor was derived from a man between 18 and 35 years old who received the YFV17D yellow fever vaccine. Specimen: PBMCs, collected about 41 days after the first yellow fever vaccination. This rearrangement joins TRBV6-2 or TRBV6-3 to TRBJ2-1; 8 positions agree with TRBD1. The CDR3 protein is CASSHPGTGYNEQFF. CDR3 nucleotides: TGTGCCAGCAGCCATCCCGGGACAGGCTACAATGAGCAGTTCTTC.